Presented here are 9 T cell receptor beta chains from one specimen sequenced in a study of identical twins. TCRdb independently ran MiXCR on the 5' RACE reads; one entry per CDR3 protein. The sample includes 300,000 to 350,000 distinct CDR3 sequences, roughly an eighth of them seen just once. This same sample was also part of a study on yellow fever vaccine responses in identical twins.

The sequencing input was CD8+ T cells sorted from blood. These receptor sequences come from a woman under 30 in good health.

The chain couples TRBV4-1 to TRBJ2-3; 8 bases align to TRBD1. The junction had 7 bases not matched to a gene; V was cut back by 0 bases and J by 5 bases. Germline V gene sequence: CDR1 MGHRA, CDR2 YSYEKL. CDR3 size: 16 residues. In DNA form, the CDR3 reads TGCGCCAGCAGCCAAGATGGCAGGGGGCGCTTAGATACGCAGTATTTT. It translates to CASSQDGRGRLDTQYF.

The rearrangement links TRBV15 to TRBJ2-7; 8 bases agree with TRBD1. The V gene's germline CDR1 is LNHNV and CDR2 YYDKDF (reference sequence). CDR3 length equals 14 residues. V was clipped by 2 bases and J by 2 bases; unmatched bases: 2. This chain's CDR3 is CATSRTTGAYEQYV. The CDR3 DNA reads as TGTGCCACCAGCAGAACGACAGGGGCCTACGAGCAGTACGTC.

The V call is TRBV4-2, the J call TRBJ2-7; 7 bases align to TRBD2. Germline V lookup: CDR1 LGHNA, CDR2 YNFKEQ. V lost 0 bases, J lost 7 bases, and 6 bases stayed unmatched. The CDR3 consists of 14 residues. The CDR3 sequence: CASSQDRLADEQYF. The CDR3 DNA sequence: TGTGCCAGCAGCCAAGATAGACTAGCTGATGAGCAGTACTTC.

The J gene is TRBJ2-1, the V gene TRBV15; D gene unclear. V gave up 1 base and J gave up 9 bases, with 10 bases separating them. The CDR3 sequence is 13 residues long. Germline V gene lookup returns CDR1 LNHNV and CDR2 YYDKDF (reference sequence). CDR3 nucleotides: TGTGCCACCAGCAGAGGCCAGGCCCCTGAGCAGTTCTTC. Translating gives CATSRGQAPEQFF. Full variable domain (remainder filled in from reference TRBV15 and TRBJ2-1): DAMVIQNPRYQVTQFGKPVTLSCSQTLNHNVMYWYQQKSSQAPKLLFHYYDKDFNNEADTPDNFQSRRPNTSFCFLDIRSPGLGDTAMYLCATSRGQAPEQFFGPGTRLTVL.

This clonotype has just a few counts. CDR3 protein: CAISERGTVTDTQYF. The CDR3, as DNA: TGTGCCATCAGTGAGAGGGGCACGGTCACAGATACGCAGTATTTT. The chain combines TRBV10-3 with TRBJ2-3; maybe TRBD1 (5 bases). CDR3 size: 15 residues. Germline assignment: CDR1 ENHRY and CDR2 SYGVKD. V lost 2 bases to trimming and J lost 2 bases, with 11 bases between them.

The V and J genes are TRBV23-1 and TRBJ1-4, with 7 bases aligning to TRBD1. TRBV23-1 is labeled an ORF, and its function is uncertain. J gave up 0 bases and V 8 bases, and 9 bases lay outside the gene matches. This CDR3 spans 16 amino acids. CDR3 protein: CASDMTGIATNEKLFF. The DNA for the CDR3 is TGCGCCAGCGACATGACAGGGATCGCAACTAATGAAAAACTGTTTTTT.

Ten or more counts support this clonotype. V and J are TRBV9 and TRBJ2-7, with D perhaps TRBD1 or TRBD2 (6 bases each). CDR3 size: 16 residues. Between the trimmed V and J ends, which lost 4 bases and 1 base, there was a span of 18 bases. Germline V gene data show CDR1 as SGDLS and CDR2 as YYNGEE. CDR3 coding DNA: TGTGCCAGCAGCCCGATCTCGGGGGCGCCGTCCTACGAGCAGTACTTC. Translation: CASSPISGAPSYEQYF.

This clonotype was picked up many times. This chain connects TRBV5-1 to TRBJ1-1; 7 nucleotides line up with TRBD1. The CDR3 loop spans 14 amino acids. Germline V gene sequence: CDR1 SGHRS, CDR2 YFSETQ. J lost 4 bases, V lost 2 bases, and 5 bases had no gene match. In nucleotides, the CDR3 is TGCGCCAGCAGCTTCGGACAGGAGGGCACTGAAGCTTTCTTT. As protein: CASSFGQEGTEAFF. The variable domain in full, with the rest retrieved from reference TRBV5-1 and TRBJ1-1, is KAGVTQTPRYLIKTRGQQVTLSCSPISGHRSVSWYQQTPGQGLQFLFEYFSETQRNKGNFPGRFSGRQFSNSRSEMNVSTLELGDSALYLCASSFGQEGTEAFFGQGTRLTVV.

This clonotype was seen only a few times. The V gene is TRBV29-1, the J gene TRBJ2-6; perhaps TRBD1 as D (5 bases). The germline CDR1 and CDR2 sequences are SQVTM and ANQGSEA. V lost 5 bases and J lost 1, with 15 bases in between. The CDR3 consists of 16 residues. The DNA for the CDR3 is TGCAGCGTTCAGGACACGCGGAAATCTGGGGCCAACGTCCTGACTTTC. Amino acid sequence: CSVQDTRKSGANVLTF. Full variable domain (remainder filled in from reference TRBV29-1 and TRBJ2-6): SAVISQKPSRDICQRGTSLTIQCQVDSQVTMMFWYRQQPGQSLTLIATANQGSEATYESGFVIDKFPISRPNLTFSTLTVSNMSPEDSSIYLCSVQDTRKSGANVLTFGAGSRLTVL.